These 13 T cell receptor beta chains came from one sample sequenced in a study of T-cell reconstitution after alpha-beta-depleted transplantation in children. A TCRbeta library incorporating unique molecular identifiers was prepared. TCRdb ran MiXCR on the PCR reads and lists one entry per CDR3 protein. The table records about 500,000 distinct CDR3 sequences, approximately 30% of them present only once. The input for sequencing was PBMCs from the stem cell graft donor, taken from the stem cell graft. The receptors originated from a human donor who donated a stem cell graft to a child with aplastic anemia.

This chain connects TRBV10-3 to TRBJ1-5, with D maybe TRBD1 (5 bases). Germline V gene data show CDR1 as ENHRY and CDR2 as SYGVKD. This CDR3 has 13 amino acids. V was trimmed by 4 bases and J by 4 bases, leaving 8 bases between them. The CDR3 sequence: CAISGGGNQPQHF. The CDR3 DNA reads TGTGCCATCAGTGGGGGGGGGAATCAGCCCCAGCATTTT.

This clonotype has a handful of counts. V usage is TRBV20-1 and J usage is TRBJ2-5; no clear D. The CDR3 consists of 15 residues. Germline V lookup: CDR1 DFQATT, CDR2 SNEGSKA (reference sequence). Trimming cost V 3 bases and J 5 bases, with 19 bases left between them. The CDR3 is CSASAVTPQAETQYF. CDR3 in DNA: TGCAGTGCTAGCGCGGTGACTCCGCAGGCGGAGACCCAGTACTTC.

This chain joins TRBV9 and TRBJ2-3; tentatively, D is TRBD1 (6 bases). From germline, CDR1 is SGDLS and CDR2 YYNGEE. The CDR3 has 15 amino acids. V was trimmed by 4 bases and J by 1 base, leaving 13 bases between them. CDR3 sequence: CASSPRQGRTDTQYF. The CDR3 nucleotides are TGTGCCAGCAGCCCCCGGCAGGGGCGCACAGATACGCAGTATTTT.

This clonotype came up a few times. The chain couples TRBV12-3 or TRBV12-4 to TRBJ1-1; 8 positions agree with TRBD1. With V trimmed by 7 bases and J by 6 bases, 7 bases remained unmatched. The CDR3 covers 13 residues. The CDR3 spells CASTVGDRPEAFF. The CDR3 coding sequence is TGTGCCAGCACTGTGGGGGACAGGCCTGAAGCTTTCTTT.

Only a few counts were recorded for this clonotype. V usage is TRBV12-3 or TRBV12-4 and J usage is TRBJ2-2; the D is unclear. This CDR3 region has 15 residues. V was trimmed by 6 bases and J by 2 bases, leaving 13 bases between them. The CDR3 region is CASSPQGFNTGELFF. CDR3 nucleotides: TGTGCCAGCAGCCCCCAAGGGTTTAACACCGGGGAGCTGTTTTTT.

The rearrangement links TRBV4-3 to TRBJ2-5, with unresolved D. The CDR3 is 14 residues long. With 0 bases removed from V and 1 base from J, the gap between germline ends came to 6 bases. The V gene's germline CDR1 is LGHNA and CDR2 YSLEER. This CDR3 is CASSQDRLQETQYF. The CDR3, as DNA: TGCGCCAGCAGCCAAGACCGACTCCAAGAGACCCAGTACTTC.

V and J are TRBV2 and TRBJ1-1; TRBD1 matches 11 bases. Germline V CDR1 and CDR2: SNHLY, FYNNEI. The CDR3 covers 15 residues. The V and J ends lost 9 bases and 3 bases, in that order; junction bases with no gene match: 9. DNA for the CDR3: TGTGCCAGTAGGGACAGGGGGAATGTGGACACTGAAGCTTTCTTT. Its translation is CASRDRGNVDTEAFF. Full variable domain (remainder filled in from reference TRBV2 and TRBJ1-1): EPEVTQTPSHQVTQMGQEVILRCVPISNHLYFYWYRQILGQKVEFLVSFYNNEISEKSEIFDDQFSVERPDGSNFTLKIRSTKLEDSAMYFCASRDRGNVDTEAFFGQGTRLTVV.

The table lists this clonotype with a few counts. The gene calls are TRBV10-3 and TRBJ2-2, with D perhaps given as TRBD1 or TRBD2 (5 bases each). V gave up 8 bases and J gave up 6 bases, with 19 bases separating them. Germline V lookup: CDR1 ENHRY, CDR2 SYGVKD. CDR3 length: 15 amino acids. The CDR3 sequence is CAISSPVRGAGELFF. For the CDR3, the DNA is TGTGCCATCTCTAGCCCTGTTAGGGGCGCCGGGGAGCTGTTTTTT.

This clonotype was picked up a small number of times. The chain joins TRBV6-5 to TRBJ2-1; 14 bases match TRBD2. CDR1 is MNHEY, CDR2 SVGAGI, per germline. The junction had 5 bases not matched to a gene; V was cut back by 4 bases and J by 9 bases. The CDR3 consists of 15 residues. The CDR3 DNA is TGTGCCAGCAGTTTGGGACTAGCGGGAGTAAGTGAGCAGTTCTTC. Translation gives CASSLGLAGVSEQFF.

The chain joins TRBV20-1 to TRBJ2-5; 7 positions match TRBD2. CDR1 and CDR2 (germline): DFQATT, SNEGSKA (reference sequence). The CDR3 is made up of 12 amino acids. Trimming at V came to 5 bases and at J to 5 bases, leaving 5 bases not matched to a gene. Written as DNA, the CDR3 is TGCAGTGCTTACGGGGGGAGGGAGACCCAGTACTTC. Its protein is CSAYGGRETQYF.

The chain couples TRBV12-3 or TRBV12-4 to TRBJ1-2, with no clear D. CDR3 length: 12 residues. Trimming removed 1 base from V and 8 bases from J, with 8 bases in between. As DNA, the CDR3 is TGTGCCAGCAGTTTAGTTAGTAGGGGCTACACCTTC. Translation: CASSLVSRGYTF.

The rearrangement uses TRBV5-1 and TRBJ2-3; 8 bases are a match to TRBD2. CDR1 and CDR2 from the germline V gene are SGHRS and YFSETQ. This CDR3 has 14 amino acids. Losses at the gene ends were 3 bases for V and 6 bases for J; bases not matched to a gene: 6. CDR3 nucleotide sequence: TGCGCCAGCAGCTGGGGGACTAGTGATGATACGCAGTATTTT. It specifies CASSWGTSDDTQYF.

This clonotype has only a few counts. This chain joins TRBV12-3 or TRBV12-4 and TRBJ1-6, with 8 bases lining up with TRBD1. With V trimmed by 6 bases and J by 11 bases, 9 bases remained unmatched. The CDR3 spans 14 residues. CDR3 residues: CASSPTGGTTPLHF. The CDR3 DNA reads TGTGCCAGCAGCCCAACAGGGGGGACAACACCCCTCCACTTT.